One and the same sample provided the 19 T cell receptor beta chains below, sequenced in a study of early T cells in non-severe SARS-CoV-2 infection. TCRdb analysed the 5' RACE reads with MiXCR anew, one entry per CDR3 protein. The table lists roughly 80,000 distinct CDR3 sequences, about 6% of them singletons. Specimen: whole blood. The receptors shown here come from an adult who was a healthcare worker with PCR-confirmed SARS-CoV-2 infection or an uninfected control (not recorded which).

In its sample, this clonotype was seen many times. The chain joins TRBV12-3 or TRBV12-4 to TRBJ1-2; TRBD1 is a possible D gene (6 bases). The V end lost 8 bases, the J end lost 1 base, and 11 bases lay between the germline ends. This CDR3 is 13 amino acids long. The DNA of the CDR3 is TGTGCCAGCGGGGACACCTATAACTATGGCTACACCTTC. The encoded protein is CASGDTYNYGYTF.

This clonotype appeared a few times. This chain links TRBV20-1 with TRBJ2-5, with 11 bases lining up with TRBD2. Germline values: CDR1 DFQATT, CDR2 SNEGSKA (reference sequence). This CDR3 comprises 13 residues. V lost 6 bases and J lost 3; bases outside the gene matches: 3. CDR3 loop: CSATGLAEETQYF. CDR3 DNA sequence: TGCAGTGCCACGGGACTAGCGGAAGAGACCCAGTACTTC.

The chain is built from TRBV6-6 and TRBJ1-5; no clear D gene. Germline V gives CDR1 MNHNY, CDR2 SVGAGI (reference sequence). The CDR3 runs 15 residues. Between the trimmed V and J ends, which lost 3 bases and 0 bases, there was a span of 9 bases. The CDR3 loop is CASSYSGNSNQPQHF. CDR3 coding DNA: TGTGCCAGCAGTTATTCGGGGAATAGCAATCAGCCCCAGCATTTT.

With regard to this clonotype: Possible read error: a much larger clone is one base away. V and J are TRBV6-5 and TRBJ2-7, with TRBD1 matching over 8 bases. From germline, CDR1 is MNHEY and CDR2 SVGAGI. The CDR3 loop spans 15 amino acids. The CDR3 sequence is CDSSQGDRRISEQYF. As DNA, the CDR3 is TGTGACAGCAGCCAGGGGGACAGGCGGATCTCCGAGCAGTACTTC.

This chain joins TRBV9 and TRBJ1-1; D is unclear. Trimming pared 0 bases from V and 2 bases from J, leaving 5 bases between. The CDR3 length is 13 residues. Germline CDR1 is SGDLS and CDR2 is YYNGEE. CDR3 sequence reads: CASSVASNTEAFF. CDR3 in DNA: TGTGCCAGCAGCGTAGCCTCTAACACTGAAGCTTTCTTT.

This clonotype was observed a few times. The chain links TRBV2 to TRBJ2-4, with D possibly called TRBD1 or TRBD2 (6 bases each). Germline CDR1 is SNHLY and CDR2 is FYNNEI. The CDR3 is made up of 12 amino acids. Trimming cost V 4 bases and J 8 bases, with 9 bases left between them. For the CDR3, the DNA is TGTGCCAGCAGTGTTAGGGGGGACATTCAGTACTTC. It encodes CASSVRGDIQYF.

This clonotype appeared many times. The V gene is TRBV10-2, the J gene TRBJ2-1; 7 bases map to TRBD2. This CDR3 region has 13 residues. Trimming removed 6 bases from V and 6 bases from J; junction bases left unmatched: 5. CDR1 WSHSY and CDR2 SAAADI come from the germline V gene. This chain's CDR3 is CASRSTSFNEQFF. DNA for the CDR3: TGCGCCAGCAGGTCGACTAGCTTCAATGAGCAGTTCTTC.

This chain links TRBV7-9 with TRBJ1-6; 9 nucleotides line up with TRBD1. CDR1 and CDR2 (germline): SEHNR, FQNEAQ (reference sequence). The CDR3 consists of 15 residues. Trimming at V came to 5 bases and at J to 14 bases, leaving 13 bases not matched to a gene. Here the CDR3 DNA reads TGTGCCAGCAGCGAGACCGGGACAGGGCTGTCAACCCTCCACTTT. Protein: CASSETGTGLSTLHF.

To note about this clonotype: Germline and junction disagree at one end, which may indicate a read error. This rearrangement joins TRBV18 to TRBJ1-4; D is perhaps TRBD1 (5 bases). The germline V gene encodes CDR1 KGHSH and CDR2 LQKENI. The CDR3 runs to 15 residues. CDR3 bases: TGTGTCAGCTCAAATGACCGGGGCACTAATGAAAAACTGTTTTTT. Translating it yields CVSSNDRGTNEKLFF.

This clonotype turned up a few times. The chain uses TRBV24-1 and TRBJ2-2; weak D call: TRBD1 (6 bases). Germline V gene data show CDR1 as KGHDR and CDR2 as SFDVKD. There are 14 residues in the CDR3. V dropped 6 bases and J dropped 12 bases, with 19 bases sitting between them. The CDR3 bases are TGTGCCACCAGTCCAACTTTAGACAGGCGGAAGCTGTTTTTT. Translation gives CATSPTLDRRKLFF.

A few counts support this clonotype. V and J are TRBV20-1 and TRBJ2-1; the match to TRBD1 covers 9 bases. The CDR3 runs 14 residues. Germline CDR1 reads DFQATT; CDR2 reads SNEGSKA (reference sequence). As DNA, the CDR3 is TGCAGCGGGACAGGGTCGAGCTCCTACAATGAGCAGTTCTTC. Translation gives CSGTGSSSYNEQFF.

This clonotype was picked up a small number of times. This chain links TRBV28 with TRBJ1-1, with D tentatively TRBD1 (6 bases). From germline, CDR1 is MDHEN and CDR2 SYDVKM. The V and J ends lost 5 bases and 7 bases respectively, with 23 bases between them. There are 16 residues in the CDR3. CDR3: CASSRLPGQGGFEAFF. The CDR3 nucleotides are TGTGCCAGCAGTCGACTTCCGGGACAAGGAGGGTTTGAAGCTTTCTTT.

This clonotype has ten or more counts. The chain uses TRBV28 and TRBJ2-7; weak D call: TRBD2 (6 bases). Germline V gene sequence: CDR1 MDHEN, CDR2 SYDVKM. CDR3 size: 14 residues. Trimming shortened V by 2 bases and J by 5 bases, and 13 bases separated the two germline ends. The CDR3 reads CASSLVASVHEQYF. CDR3 DNA sequence: TGTGCCAGCAGTTTAGTGGCTAGCGTGCACGAGCAGTACTTC.

This clonotype has just a few counts. The chain uses TRBV14 and TRBJ2-7; no definite D call. Germline CDR1 and CDR2: SGHDN and FVKESK. The CDR3 consists of 14 residues. With 1 base removed from V and 2 bases from J, the gap between germline ends came to 9 bases. CDR3 residues: CASSQVYPTYEQYF. Written as DNA, the CDR3 is TGTGCCAGCAGCCAAGTTTATCCGACCTACGAGCAGTACTTC.

This clonotype appeared many times. The V call is TRBV15, the J call TRBJ1-5; 8 bases align to TRBD1. The V gene's germline CDR1 is LNHNV and CDR2 YYDKDF (reference sequence). The CDR3 is 18 amino acids. The J segment lost 1 base and the V segment lost 2 bases, leaving 10 bases of the junction unmatched. In nucleotides, the CDR3 is TGTGCCACCAGCAGAACCCCCGGACAGGGCTGGAGCAATCAGCCCCAGCATTTT. Protein: CATSRTPGQGWSNQPQHF.

This clonotype was seen more than once but under ten times. The V call is TRBV12-3 or TRBV12-4, the J call TRBJ1-3; D is unclear. V lost 1 base and J 6 bases, leaving 13 bases between the germline ends. This CDR3 comprises 15 residues. Here the CDR3 DNA reads TGTGCCAGCAGTTTAGATCCTGGGCCTGAAAACACCATATATTTT. Translation: CASSLDPGPENTIYF.

This clonotype was recorded many times. V gene TRBV19 combines with J gene TRBJ1-2; D perhaps matches TRBD1 (6 bases). Germline CDR1 LNHDA, CDR2 SQIVND (reference sequence). V gave up 0 bases and J gave up 7 bases, with 9 bases separating them. CDR3 size: 13 residues. The CDR3 here is CASSIEGARGYTF. For the CDR3, the DNA is TGTGCCAGTAGTATAGAGGGGGCGCGTGGCTACACCTTC.

This clonotype was recorded at least ten times. V usage is TRBV14 and J usage is TRBJ2-2; 8 positions match TRBD2. Germline trimming cut 4 bases from V and 6 bases from J; bases unmatched to any gene: 7. Per germline, CDR1 SGHDN and CDR2 FVKESK. CDR3 length: 15 residues. CDR3 sequence: CASSRGLAGAGELFF. The CDR3 DNA is TGTGCCAGCAGCCGAGGACTAGCCGGAGCCGGGGAGCTGTTTTTT. The variable domain in full, with the rest retrieved from reference TRBV14 and TRBJ2-2, is EAGVTQFPSHSVIEKGQTVTLRCDPISGHDNLYWYRRVMGKEIKFLLHFVKESKQDESGMPNNRFLAERTGGTYSTLKVQPAELEDSGVYFCASSRGLAGAGELFFGEGSRLTVL.

There are many counts of this clonotype. The chain couples TRBV7-8 to TRBJ2-7; D is uncertain. CDR3 length equals 13 residues. Germline CDR1 and CDR2: SGHVS and FQNEAQ. Trimming stripped 2 bases from V and 3 bases from J, with 8 bases between. This chain's CDR3 is CASSLTGDYEQYF. CDR3 in DNA: TGTGCCAGCAGCTTAACCGGAGACTACGAGCAGTACTTC.